One and the same sample provided the 24 T cell receptor beta chains below, sequenced in a study of T cell repertoires in cytomegalovirus infection. Which antigens these TCRs recognize remains unknown. A single record per CDR3 protein comes from TCRdb applying MiXCR to the reads. The sample lists around 540,000 distinct CDR3 sequences; 30% to 35% were seen once. Sample: cultured PBMCs, taken from culture after CMV antigen stimulation. The receptor source for this set is a human donor in good health (CMV status not recorded). Some clones in this sample may be carry-over from other donors' samples.

This clonotype was detected only a few times. J is TRBJ2-1 and V is TRBV7-2, with D uncertain. The CDR3 spans 11 residues. Germline loops: CDR1 SGHTA, CDR2 FQGNSA. V was pared by 7 bases and J by 6 bases, with 7 bases between. The CDR3 region is CASTPLNEQFF. CDR3 coding DNA: TGTGCCAGCACTCCTCTCAATGAGCAGTTCTTC. The whole variable domain, filled in from reference TRBV7-2 and TRBJ2-1, reads GAGVSQSPSNKVTEKGKDVELRCDPISGHTALYWYRQSLGQGLEFLIYFQGNSAPDKSGLPSDRFSAERTGGSVSTLTIQRTQQEDSAVYLCASTPLNEQFFGPGTRLTVL.

The chain combines TRBV7-2 with TRBJ1-5; D remains unclear. The ends were cut back, 5 bases at V and 0 bases at J, with 11 bases in the middle. The CDR3 is 15 amino acids. Germline lookup yields CDR1 SGHTA and CDR2 FQGNSA. The CDR3 DNA follows: TGTGCCAGCAGCCCAGTCGGTGATAGCAATCAGCCCCAGCATTTT. It yields the protein CASSPVGDSNQPQHF.

The chain couples TRBV7-2 to TRBJ2-5; D assignment may be TRBD1 or TRBD2 (6 bases each). Trimming stripped 2 bases from V and 4 bases from J, with 14 bases between. The CDR3 runs 15 residues. CDR1 SGHTA and CDR2 FQGNSA come from the germline V gene. The CDR3 loop is CASSLSTRGAETQYF. CDR3 nucleotides: TGTGCCAGCAGCTTATCAACTAGGGGGGCAGAGACCCAGTACTTC.

The rearrangement uses TRBV15 and TRBJ2-3; no clear D. From germline, CDR1 is LNHNV and CDR2 YYDKDF (reference sequence). V lost 0 bases and J 6 bases, leaving 10 bases between the germline ends. This CDR3 region has 14 residues. In DNA form, the CDR3 reads TGTGCCACCAGCAGAGATCCGGTTTTGGATACGCAGTATTTT. It codes for CATSRDPVLDTQYF.

This clonotype has ten or more counts. V gene TRBV2 combines with J gene TRBJ1-2; D might be TRBD1 (6 bases). This CDR3 has 13 amino acids. Deletions cut 9 bases from V and 1 base from J, with 12 bases between. Germline-derived CDR1 and CDR2 are SNHLY and FYNNEI. CDR3 loop: CASRLQGNYGYTF. The DNA for the CDR3 is TGTGCCAGTAGATTACAGGGTAACTATGGCTACACCTTC. The full variable domain, rest sourced from reference TRBV2 and TRBJ1-2, is EPEVTQTPSHQVTQMGQEVILRCVPISNHLYFYWYRQILGQKVEFLVSFYNNEISEKSEIFDDQFSVERPDGSNFTLKIRSTKLEDSAMYFCASRLQGNYGYTFGSGTRLTVV.

This clonotype was seen only a few times. The V gene is TRBV12-3 or TRBV12-4, the J gene TRBJ1-5, with a tentative D call TRBD1 (5 bases). The V end was cut by 3 bases, the J end by 5 bases, with 8 bases between. There are 13 residues in the CDR3. The CDR3 region has the DNA TGTGCCAGCAGTTTCGGGGGGTATCAGCCCCAGCATTTT. It yields the protein CASSFGGYQPQHF.

Only a few counts were recorded for this clonotype. The CDR3 DNA is TGTGCCAGCAGCTCTATGGGGGCCTACTCCTACGAGCAGTACTTC. It codes for CASSSMGAYSYEQYF. J is TRBJ2-7 and V is TRBV7-2, with D possibly TRBD1 on 6 matching bases. Germline V gives CDR1 SGHTA, CDR2 FQGNSA. The CDR3 contains 15 residues. V lost 4 bases, J lost 0 bases, and 13 bases lay in between.

This clonotype was picked up a small number of times. This chain uses TRBV12-3 or TRBV12-4 with TRBJ2-4; 10 bases align to TRBD2. The CDR3 has 16 amino acids. V gave up 7 bases and J gave up 0 bases; unmatched junction bases: 6. In DNA, the CDR3 is TGTGCCAGCACCCTACTAGCGGGACCAGCCAAAAACATTCAGTACTTC. Translating gives CASTLLAGPAKNIQYF.

At least ten counts were recorded for this clonotype. The V gene is TRBV7-6, the J gene TRBJ2-5; D might be TRBD2 (6 bases). Trimming stripped 0 bases from V and 1 base from J, with 9 bases between. Germline V CDR1 and CDR2: SGHVS, FNYEAQ. The CDR3 has 15 amino acids. The CDR3 loop is CASSLAEGIQETQYF. CDR3 nucleotide sequence: TGTGCCAGCAGCTTAGCGGAGGGGATCCAAGAGACCCAGTACTTC.

J is TRBJ2-3 and V is TRBV7-6; no clear D. The CDR3 sequence is 13 residues long. The germline gives CDR1 SGHVS, CDR2 FNYEAQ. The V gene lost 2 bases and the J gene lost 4 bases, with 7 bases spanning the gap. CDR3 sequence: CASSLLRSDTQYF. The CDR3 DNA is TGTGCCAGCAGCTTACTTCGCTCAGATACGCAGTATTTT.

This chain links TRBV6-5 with TRBJ2-3; 9 bases align to TRBD2. The CDR3 sequence is 15 residues long. CDR1 is MNHEY, CDR2 SVGAGI, per germline. With 6 bases clipped from V and 0 bases from J, the junction kept 4 bases outside the gene matches. This chain's CDR3 is CASSRTSESTDTQYF. In nucleotides, the CDR3 is TGTGCCAGCAGCCGGACTAGCGAAAGCACAGATACGCAGTATTTT.

The chain carries TRBV24-1 and TRBJ1-1, with 11 positions matching TRBD1. With 1 base clipped from V and 1 base from J, the junction kept 7 bases outside the gene matches. The CDR3 has 18 amino acids. The V gene's germline CDR1 is KGHDR and CDR2 SFDVKD. In nucleotides, the CDR3 is TGTGCCACCAGTGATTTTTGGACAGGGGGCGAAAAGAACACTGAAGCTTTCTTT. Translating gives CATSDFWTGGEKNTEAFF.

The CDR3 sequence is CASRGLAGGKTQYF. In nucleotides, the CDR3 is TGTGCCAGCAGGGGACTAGCGGGAGGGAAGACCCAGTACTTC. The V call is TRBV7-9, the J call TRBJ2-5; TRBD2 aligns across 16 bases. Germline CDR1 reads SEHNR; CDR2 reads FQNEAQ (reference sequence). The CDR3 has 14 residues. The V gene end was trimmed by 6 bases and the J gene end by 6 bases; junction bases not matched to a gene: 1. The full variable domain, in which reference TRBV7-9 and TRBJ2-5 provide the parts outside the CDR3, is DTGVSQNPRHKITKRGQNVTFRCDPISEHNRLYWYRQTLGQGPEFLTYFQNEAQLEKSRLLSDRFSAERPKGSFSTLEIQRTEQGDSAMYLCASRGLAGGKTQYFGPGTRLLVL.

With regard to this clonotype: Compared with germline, one end of the junction differs, possibly owing to a read error. V usage is TRBV7-6 and J usage is TRBJ2-5; D is possibly TRBD2 (5 bases). The length of the CDR3 is 14 residues. The germline gives CDR1 SGHVS, CDR2 FNYEAQ. CDR3 residues: CASSSGLGGGTQYF. CDR3 DNA sequence: TGTGCTAGCAGCTCGGGTTTGGGTGGAGGGACCCAGTACTTC.

The chain carries TRBV12-3 or TRBV12-4 and TRBJ1-1; tentatively, D is TRBD1 (5 bases). CDR3 length: 15 amino acids. Trimming took 2 bases from V and 1 from J, leaving 11 bases between them. CDR3 bases: TGTGCCAGCAGTTTAAGCCAGGGTGCGAACACTGAAGCTTTCTTT. Translation: CASSLSQGANTEAFF.

The V call is TRBV2, the J call TRBJ2-7; no clear D gene. Deletions cut 7 bases from V and 3 bases from J, with 7 bases between. Germline V gene sequence: CDR1 SNHLY, CDR2 FYNNEI. CDR3 size: 11 residues. The CDR3 DNA reads as TGTGCCAGCATACAACTCTACGAGCAGTACTTC. Residues: CASIQLYEQYF.

The V call is TRBV29-1, the J call TRBJ2-1, with TRBD2 identical over 9 bases. The trim removed 2 bases at V and 6 bases at J, leaving 5 bases unmatched. This CDR3 region has 14 residues. The V gene's germline CDR1 is SQVTM and CDR2 ANQGSEA. CDR3: CSVERTSAGNEQFF. In nucleotides, the CDR3 is TGCAGCGTTGAAAGGACTAGCGCTGGCAATGAGCAGTTCTTC.

The chain employs TRBV14 and TRBJ2-3; TRBD2 aligns across 13 bases. V lost 6 bases to trimming and J lost 6 bases; unmatched junction nucleotides: 3. CDR3 length: 14 amino acids. The germline gives CDR1 SGHDN, CDR2 FVKESK. The CDR3 reads CASSPTSGRDTQYF. The CDR3 DNA reads TGTGCCAGCAGTCCGACTAGCGGGAGGGATACGCAGTATTTT.

This clonotype has just a few counts. This sequence joins TRBV12-5 and TRBJ2-2, with 11 nucleotides matching TRBD2. Trimming took 0 bases from V and 8 from J; bases not matched to a gene: 2. Germline assignment: CDR1 LGHNT and CDR2 FRNRAP. This CDR3 is 15 amino acids long. Written as DNA, the CDR3 is TGTGCTAGTGGTTTGGTACTAGCGGGAGCGGGGGAGCTGTTTTTT. This translates into CASGLVLAGAGELFF.

The chain combines TRBV27 with TRBJ2-2, with a weak D call TRBD1 (6 bases). This CDR3 is built from 16 residues. The V end was cut by 2 bases, the J end by 1 base, with 11 bases between. Looked up from germline, CDR1 is MNHEY and CDR2 is SMNVEV (reference sequence). CDR3 bases: TGTGCCAGCAGTTTAATGGGGACAAAGAACACCGGGGAGCTGTTTTTT. Translated, it gives CASSLMGTKNTGELFF.

This clonotype was observed a single time. This rearrangement joins TRBV9 to TRBJ2-1, with TRBD2 matching over 10 bases. Germline lookup yields CDR1 SGDLS and CDR2 YYNGEE. This CDR3 contains 16 residues. V lost 1 base to trimming and J lost 9 bases; unmatched junction nucleotides: 10. The CDR3 sequence is CASSVFRLAGVGEQFF. The CDR3 DNA follows: TGTGCCAGCAGCGTATTCAGGCTAGCGGGAGTGGGTGAGCAGTTCTTC.

This clonotype was observed a single time. This chain joins TRBV18 and TRBJ2-3, with 7 bases matching TRBD2. V shed 4 bases, J shed 0 bases, and the junction held 7 bases outside the gene matches. The CDR3 sequence is 16 residues long. Germline V lookup: CDR1 KGHSH, CDR2 LQKENI. CDR3 sequence reads: CASSLTRGISTDTQYF. CDR3 DNA sequence: TGTGCCAGCTCACTTACGCGGGGGATAAGCACAGATACGCAGTATTTT. Variable domain in full (rest from reference TRBV18 and TRBJ2-3): NAGVMQNPRHLVRRRGQEARLRCSPMKGHSHVYWYRQLPEEGLKFMVYLQKENIIDESGMPKERFSAEFPKEGPSILRIQQVVRGDSAAYFCASSLTRGISTDTQYFGPGTRLTVL.

V gene TRBV24-1 combines with J gene TRBJ2-7; 11 positions match TRBD2. Looked up from germline, CDR1 is KGHDR and CDR2 is SFDVKD. V lost 4 bases and J lost 1; bases outside the gene matches: 5. The CDR3 consists of 16 residues. Here the CDR3 reads CATSETSGKTSYEQYV. The CDR3 DNA is TGTGCCACCAGTGAGACTAGCGGGAAGACATCCTACGAGCAGTACGTC.

This clonotype was counted a few times. This sequence joins TRBV11-2 and TRBJ2-1, with TRBD2 identical over 10 bases. CDR1 and CDR2 (germline): SGHAT, FQNNGV. The CDR3 runs 21 residues. V shed 5 bases and J 1 base; nucleotides not matched to a gene: 20. The CDR3 bases are TGTGCCAGCAGCATAGCGCGGACTAGCGGATCATACCACTTTTCCTACAATGAGCAGTTCTTC. Translating gives CASSIARTSGSYHFSYNEQFF.